The next 4 T cell receptor beta chains were all read from a single sample in a study of T cells in Graves' hyperthyroidism and ophthalmopathy. Amplification yielded TCR beta CDR3 regions, with RNA transcripts as the source. Using the HTBI primer set, a first-round RT-PCR was run on the TCR CDR3. TCRdb processed the multiplex PCR reads anew with MiXCR; each CDR3 protein has one entry. The sample has around 350,000 distinct CDR3 sequences, roughly 25% seen once. Sequencing was performed on blood. These TCRs come from a man between 45 and 60 years old with Graves' hyperthyroidism.

V and J are TRBV19 and TRBJ2-7, with D possibly TRBD2 on 5 matching bases. The CDR3 loop spans 14 amino acids. Germline assignment: CDR1 LNHDA and CDR2 SQIVND (reference sequence). Trimming shortened V by 2 bases and J by 3 bases, and 11 bases separated the two germline ends. CDR3 loop: CASSISTTSYEQYF. The CDR3 bases are TGTGCCAGTAGTATATCGACTACTAGCTACGAGCAGTACTTC.

This clonotype was detected ten times or more. The V and J genes are TRBV11-2 and TRBJ2-1, with TRBD2 matching 14 bases. V lost 5 bases, J lost 9 bases, and 9 bases stayed unmatched. Per germline, CDR1 SGHAT and CDR2 FQNNGV. The CDR3 extends over 16 amino acids. In DNA, the CDR3 is TGTGCCAGCAGCCCGACTAGCGGGAGGGCCCATGGTGAGCAGTTCTTC. Translating gives CASSPTSGRAHGEQFF.

The CDR3 here is CSATQGNYGYTF. The DNA for the CDR3 is TGCAGTGCAACCCAGGGGAACTATGGCTACACCTTC. The V call is TRBV20-1, the J call TRBJ1-2; D perhaps matches TRBD1 (6 bases). This CDR3 is 12 amino acids long. Germline V CDR1 and CDR2: DFQATT, SNEGSKA (reference sequence). V lost 6 bases, J lost 2 bases, and 10 bases lay in between.

On this clonotype itself: Compared with germline, one end of the junction differs, possibly owing to a read error. CDR3: CASTLRTRGSYEQYF. The CDR3 nucleotides read TGTGCCAGCACCTTAAGGACAAGGGGCTCCTACGAGCAGTACTTC. The chain links TRBV13 to TRBJ2-7; D perhaps matches TRBD1 (5 bases). Germline values: CDR1 PRHDT, CDR2 FYEKMQ (reference sequence). The CDR3 has 15 amino acids.